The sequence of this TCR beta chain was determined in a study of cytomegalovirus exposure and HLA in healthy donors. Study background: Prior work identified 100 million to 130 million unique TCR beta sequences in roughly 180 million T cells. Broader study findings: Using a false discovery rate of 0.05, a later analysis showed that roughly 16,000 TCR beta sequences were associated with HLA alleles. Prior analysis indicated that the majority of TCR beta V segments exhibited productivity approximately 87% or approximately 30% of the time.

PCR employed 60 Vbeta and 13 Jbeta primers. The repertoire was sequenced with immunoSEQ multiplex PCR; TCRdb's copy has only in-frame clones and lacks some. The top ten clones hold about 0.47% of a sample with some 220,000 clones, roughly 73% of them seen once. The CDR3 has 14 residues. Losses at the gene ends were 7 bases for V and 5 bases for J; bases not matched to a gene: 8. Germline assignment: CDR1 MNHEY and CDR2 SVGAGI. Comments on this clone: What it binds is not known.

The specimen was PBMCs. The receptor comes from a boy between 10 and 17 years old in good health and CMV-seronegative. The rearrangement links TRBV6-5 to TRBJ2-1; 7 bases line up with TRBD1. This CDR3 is CASTSRGSNNEQFF. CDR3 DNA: TGTGCCAGCACCTCCAGGGGGTCTAACAATGAGCAGTTCTTC.